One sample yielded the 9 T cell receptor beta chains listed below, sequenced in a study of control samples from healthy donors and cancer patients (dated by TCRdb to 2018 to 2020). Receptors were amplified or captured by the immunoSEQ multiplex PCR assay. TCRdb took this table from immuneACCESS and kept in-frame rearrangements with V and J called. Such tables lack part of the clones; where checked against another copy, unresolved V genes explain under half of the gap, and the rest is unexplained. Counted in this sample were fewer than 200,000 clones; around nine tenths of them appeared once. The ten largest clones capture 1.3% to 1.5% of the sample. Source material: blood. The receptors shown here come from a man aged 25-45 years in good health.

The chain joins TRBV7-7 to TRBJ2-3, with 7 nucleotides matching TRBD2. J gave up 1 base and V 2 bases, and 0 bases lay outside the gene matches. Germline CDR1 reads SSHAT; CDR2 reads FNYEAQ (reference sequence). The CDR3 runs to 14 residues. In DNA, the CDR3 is TGTGCCAGCAGCTTAAGCGGGGGCACAGATACGCAGTATTTT. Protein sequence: CASSLSGGTDTQYF.

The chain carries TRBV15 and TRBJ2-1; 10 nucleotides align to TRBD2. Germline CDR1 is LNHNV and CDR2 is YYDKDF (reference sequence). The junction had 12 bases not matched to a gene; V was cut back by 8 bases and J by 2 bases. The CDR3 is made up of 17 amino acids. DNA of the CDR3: TGTGCCACCGGGCTAGCGGGGGTCCTTAGGACCTACAATGAGCAGTTCTTC. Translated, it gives CATGLAGVLRTYNEQFF.

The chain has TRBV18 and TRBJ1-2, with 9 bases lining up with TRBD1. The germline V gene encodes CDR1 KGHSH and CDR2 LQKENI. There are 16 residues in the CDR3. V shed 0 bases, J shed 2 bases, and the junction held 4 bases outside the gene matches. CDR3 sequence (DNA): TGTGCCAGCTCACCACCTGCTGGACAGGGGAACTATGGCTACACCTTC. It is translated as CASSPPAGQGNYGYTF.

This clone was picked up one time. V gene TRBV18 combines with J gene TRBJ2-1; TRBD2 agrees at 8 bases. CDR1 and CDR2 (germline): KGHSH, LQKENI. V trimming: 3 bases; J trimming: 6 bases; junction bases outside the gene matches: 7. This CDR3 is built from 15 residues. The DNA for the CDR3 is TGTGCCAGCTCACCCGGGGGGGAAAACATCAATGAGCAGTTCTTC. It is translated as CASSPGGENINEQFF.

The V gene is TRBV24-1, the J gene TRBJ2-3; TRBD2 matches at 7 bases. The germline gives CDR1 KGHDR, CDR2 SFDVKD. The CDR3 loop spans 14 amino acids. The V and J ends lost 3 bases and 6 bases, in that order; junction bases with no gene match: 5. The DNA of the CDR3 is TGTGCCACCAGTGATACGGGGGGTTGGGATACGCAGTATTTT. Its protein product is CATSDTGGWDTQYF.

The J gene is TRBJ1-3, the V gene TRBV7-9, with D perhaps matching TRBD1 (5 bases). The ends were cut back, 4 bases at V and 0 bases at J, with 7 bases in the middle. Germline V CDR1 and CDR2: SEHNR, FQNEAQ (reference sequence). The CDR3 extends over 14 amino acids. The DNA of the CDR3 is TGTGCCAGCAGCTCGACAGACTCTGGAAACACCATATATTTT. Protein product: CASSSTDSGNTIYF.

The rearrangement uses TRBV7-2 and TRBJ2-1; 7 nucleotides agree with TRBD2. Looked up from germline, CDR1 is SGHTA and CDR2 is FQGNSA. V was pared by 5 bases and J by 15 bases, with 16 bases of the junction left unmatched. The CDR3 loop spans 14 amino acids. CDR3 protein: CASSPKRGLTTRFF. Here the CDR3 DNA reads TGTGCCAGCAGCCCCAAGCGGGGACTAACTACGCGGTTCTTC.

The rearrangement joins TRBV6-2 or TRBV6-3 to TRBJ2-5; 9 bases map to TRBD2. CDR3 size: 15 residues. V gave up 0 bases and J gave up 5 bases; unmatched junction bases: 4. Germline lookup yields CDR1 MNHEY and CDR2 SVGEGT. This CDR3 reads CASSYSSSGRETQYF. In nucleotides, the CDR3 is TGTGCCAGCAGTTACTCAAGCAGCGGGAGGGAGACCCAGTACTTC.

CDR3 protein: CASSERRSSGANVLTF. DNA for the CDR3: TGCGCCAGCAGTGAGCGGCGGAGCTCTGGGGCCAACGTCCTGACTTTC. The chain joins TRBV10-2 to TRBJ2-6, with D unresolved. Germline CDR1 and CDR2: WSHSY and SAAADI. The length of the CDR3 is 16 residues. Trimming shortened V by 2 bases and J by 0 bases, and 8 bases separated the two germline ends.